A single sample gave rise to the 25 T cell receptor beta chains below, sequenced in a study of neurological immune-mediated disorders. MiXCR, applied by TCRdb to the 5' RACE reads, yields one record per CDR3 protein. This sample has about 87,000 distinct CDR3 sequences, with roughly 3.5% found just once. The sequenced material came from PBMCs. The receptor source for this set is a woman aged 45-65 years with multiple sclerosis.

This clonotype was seen at least ten times. The chain couples TRBV7-9 to TRBJ1-2; a weak D match, TRBD1 (5 bases). The germline V gene encodes CDR1 SEHNR and CDR2 FQNEAQ (reference sequence). CDR3 length equals 14 residues. V gave up 3 bases and J gave up 2 bases, with 10 bases separating them. CDR3 protein: CASSLAGTNYGYTF. The CDR3 nucleotides are TGTGCCAGCAGCTTGGCCGGGACGAACTATGGCTACACCTTC.

This clonotype was counted ten times or more. The chain joins TRBV5-1 to TRBJ2-5, with a weak D call TRBD1 (5 bases). Germline CDR1 SGHRS, CDR2 YFSETQ. This CDR3 region has 14 residues. Trimming left V 1 base short and J 2 bases short, with 9 bases between. The CDR3 is CASSLSGLQETQYF. The DNA of the CDR3 is TGCGCCAGCAGCTTGTCAGGGCTTCAAGAGACCCAGTACTTC.

This clonotype was recorded many times. V is TRBV5-1 and J is TRBJ1-6; D remains ambiguous. CDR1 and CDR2 (germline): SGHRS, YFSETQ. The V end lost 2 bases, the J end lost 7 bases, and 13 bases lay between the germline ends. The CDR3 length is 15 residues. Here the CDR3 DNA reads TGCGCCAGCAGCTTTGAGGCGGCTAGAAATTCACCCCTCCACTTT. Protein sequence: CASSFEAARNSPLHF.

Ten or more counts support this clonotype. V usage is TRBV14 and J usage is TRBJ2-5, with a possible D match to TRBD2 (6 bases). The CDR3 consists of 15 residues. In germline, CDR1 is SGHDN, CDR2 FVKESK. The V and J ends lost 4 bases and 0 bases respectively, with 12 bases between them. The DNA for the CDR3 is TGTGCCAGCAGCCTCTCGGGACTCAACCAAGAGACCCAGTACTTC. Amino acids: CASSLSGLNQETQYF.

This clonotype was observed many times. This chain connects TRBV9 to TRBJ1-2, with 8 bases identical to TRBD1. This CDR3 has 15 amino acids. J gave up 6 bases and V 0 bases, and 7 bases lay outside the gene matches. Per the germline V gene, CDR1 is SGDLS and CDR2 is YYNGEE. CDR3 sequence (DNA): TGTGCCAGCAGCGTAGAGTGGACAGGGATTAATGGCTACACCTTC. Translating gives CASSVEWTGINGYTF.

This clonotype was seen more than once but under ten times. It may be a read error: a sequence one base away is much more abundant. This chain connects TRBV7-8 to TRBJ2-5, with D uncertain. CDR1 is SGHVS, CDR2 FQNEAQ, per germline. There are 11 residues in the CDR3. CDR3 sequence reads: CDSTLGETQYF. Written as DNA, the CDR3 is TGTGACAGCACCTTAGGGGAGACCCAGTACTTC.

This clonotype was recorded many times. This CDR3 is CSARASPNTEAFF. CDR3 bases: TGCAGTGCTAGAGCCTCCCCGAACACTGAAGCTTTCTTT. The V and J genes are TRBV20-1 and TRBJ1-1; D call uncertain. Deletions cut 1 base from V and 1 base from J, with 7 bases between. CDR3 length: 13 amino acids. The germline V gene encodes CDR1 DFQATT and CDR2 SNEGSKA (reference sequence).

This clonotype was detected ten times or more. This chain uses TRBV7-2 with TRBJ2-6; tentative D call: TRBD2 (6 bases). The length of the CDR3 is 20 residues. Germline lookup yields CDR1 SGHTA and CDR2 FQGNSA. V dropped 0 bases and J dropped 0 bases, with 18 bases sitting between them. The CDR3 spells CASSLASAGNSLSGANVLTF. The CDR3 DNA is TGTGCCAGCAGCTTAGCCAGCGCGGGGAATAGCCTCTCTGGGGCCAACGTCCTGACTTTC.

This clonotype was found a few times. The rearrangement joins TRBV27 to TRBJ1-4; TRBD1 is a possible D gene (5 bases). V was trimmed by 4 bases and J by 3 bases, leaving 9 bases between them. Germline CDR1 and CDR2: MNHEY and SMNVEV (reference sequence). This CDR3 spans 14 amino acids. The DNA for the CDR3 is TGTGCCAGCAGTTCGGGGCGGGCTAATGAAAAACTGTTTTTT. This translates into CASSSGRANEKLFF.

This clonotype was observed many times. The chain joins TRBV6-5 to TRBJ1-2; D unresolved. This CDR3 has 14 residues. The ends were cut back, 6 bases at V and 7 bases at J, with 18 bases in the middle. In germline, CDR1 is MNHEY, CDR2 SVGAGI. The CDR3 region has the DNA TGTGCCAGCAGAACCGTATCGGGGTTCGCTGGCTACACCTTC. As protein: CASRTVSGFAGYTF.

This clonotype was observed many times. This sequence joins TRBV5-1 and TRBJ1-6; 9 bases line up with TRBD1. V shed 5 bases, J shed 5 bases, and the junction held 8 bases outside the gene matches. The germline gives CDR1 SGHRS, CDR2 YFSETQ. This CDR3 has 16 residues. The CDR3 DNA follows: TGCGCCAGCAGGATGGGACAGGGAAGGGATAATTCACCCCTCCACTTT. Translating gives CASRMGQGRDNSPLHF.

This clonotype was seen repeatedly, ten times or more. The chain recombines TRBV7-6 with TRBJ2-3, with 10 bases matching TRBD2. The CDR3 spans 17 residues. CDR1 SGHVS and CDR2 FNYEAQ come from the germline V gene. The trim removed 1 base at V and 3 bases at J, leaving 7 bases unmatched. Here the CDR3 reads CASSLVEVGLATDTQYF. CDR3 nucleotide sequence: TGTGCCAGCAGCTTAGTAGAAGTGGGACTAGCGACAGATACGCAGTATTTT.

This clonotype was observed many times. This chain joins TRBV6-5 and TRBJ2-2; perhaps TRBD2 as D (7 bases). V lost 7 bases and J 4 bases, leaving 16 bases between the germline ends. Germline V gives CDR1 MNHEY, CDR2 SVGAGI. CDR3 length: 15 residues. The CDR3 DNA sequence: TGTGCCAGCACCATCGGGGGGCATGCCACCGGGGAGCTGTTTTTT. Encoded protein: CASTIGGHATGELFF.

This clonotype was detected many times. The chain uses TRBV18 and TRBJ1-1, with D uncertain. V shed 2 bases and J shed 1 base, with 8 bases lying between them. Germline CDR1 and CDR2: KGHSH and LQKENI. The CDR3 spans 14 residues. CDR3 region: CASSPVAGNTEAFF. In DNA form, the CDR3 reads TGTGCCAGCTCACCAGTAGCGGGGAACACTGAAGCTTTCTTT.

There are many counts of this clonotype. The V call is TRBV7-2, the J call TRBJ1-2; D unresolved. Trimming cost V 4 bases and J 4 bases, with 13 bases left between them. The CDR3 sequence is 14 residues long. The V gene's germline CDR1 is SGHTA and CDR2 FQGNSA. The DNA for the CDR3 is TGTGCCAGCAGCTGGGGAGGGTACCCCTATGGCTACACCTTC. Its translation: CASSWGGYPYGYTF.

This clonotype has ten or more counts. J is TRBJ1-5 and V is TRBV6-2 or TRBV6-3; 9 nucleotides match TRBD1. The CDR3 loop spans 15 amino acids. Germline CDR1 reads MNHEY; CDR2 reads SVGEGT. V trimming: 0 bases; J trimming: 5 bases; junction bases outside the gene matches: 2. CDR3 nucleotide sequence: TGTGCCAGCAGTTACTCGAGGACAGGGGATCAGCCCCAGCATTTT. Protein product: CASSYSRTGDQPQHF.

Ten or more counts support this clonotype. J is TRBJ2-5 and V is TRBV7-2, with D tentatively TRBD1 or TRBD2 (6 bases each). Deletions cut 4 bases from V and 5 bases from J, with 17 bases between. The CDR3 has 15 residues. Germline CDR1 SGHTA, CDR2 FQGNSA. The CDR3 bases are TGTGCCAGCAGCTGGGGTGGGGGGCCGGAGGAGACCCAGTACTTC. Translating gives CASSWGGGPEETQYF.

This clonotype was picked up many times. DNA of the CDR3: TGTGCCAGCAGTGACACGGACGAGCAGTACTTC. Its protein is CASSDTDEQYF. The rearrangement uses TRBV12-3 or TRBV12-4 and TRBJ2-7, with D unclear. V was pared by 5 bases and J by 5 bases, with 7 bases between. The CDR3 spans 11 residues.

The genes are TRBV12-3 or TRBV12-4 and TRBJ2-7, with D perhaps assigned TRBD1 or TRBD2 (6 bases each). The CDR3 has 14 amino acids. The germline V and J ends were trimmed by 5 bases and 5 bases, with 16 bases remaining between them. DNA of the CDR3: TGTGCCAGCAGTCCTAATCGGGGGCTCCACGAGCAGTACTTC. Its protein is CASSPNRGLHEQYF.

This clonotype was seen many times. The chain couples TRBV6-2 or TRBV6-3 to TRBJ1-5; 7 bases map to TRBD1. Germline CDR1 MNHEY, CDR2 SVGEGT. The CDR3 totals 15 residues. Trimming took 7 bases from V and 1 from J; bases not matched to a gene: 7. The CDR3 DNA is TGTGCCAGCACCCGACAGGGCATCAGCAATCAGCCCCAGCATTTT. It translates to CASTRQGISNQPQHF.

In its sample, this clonotype was seen many times. The V gene is TRBV4-2, the J gene TRBJ2-3, with 10 bases lining up with TRBD2. CDR3 length: 18 residues. Germline assignment: CDR1 LGHNA and CDR2 YNFKEQ. The V and J ends lost 0 bases and 2 bases, in that order; junction bases with no gene match: 8. CDR3 in amino acids: CASSQELAGTPYTDTQYF. In DNA form, the CDR3 reads TGTGCCAGCAGCCAAGAACTAGCGGGGACCCCTTACACAGATACGCAGTATTTT.

This clonotype was detected only a few times. A read error may be the cause here, since a much bigger clone is one base away. The chain combines TRBV5-1 with TRBJ1-5; TRBD1 agrees at 7 bases. J lost 0 bases, V lost 5 bases, and 5 bases had no gene match. The CDR3 runs to 15 residues. Germline loops: CDR1 SGHRS, CDR2 YFSETQ. The CDR3 DNA follows: TGCGCCAGCAGGCAAGGGGGCAGTAGCAATCAGCCCCAGCATTTT. Its translation is CASRQGGSSNQPQHF.

The sample holds many counts of this clonotype. CDR3 coding DNA: TGCGCCAGCAGCGCTTACAGGGACAACTATGGCTACACCTTC. As protein: CASSAYRDNYGYTF. J is TRBJ1-2 and V is TRBV5-1; D perhaps matches TRBD1 (6 bases). CDR3 size: 14 residues. The V gene lost 4 bases and the J gene lost 2 bases, with 12 bases spanning the gap. Germline V CDR1 and CDR2: SGHRS, YFSETQ.

This clonotype was found many times. The chain carries TRBV5-1 and TRBJ2-3; D call uncertain. Germline V gene sequence: CDR1 SGHRS, CDR2 YFSETQ. Trimming stripped 0 bases from V and 4 bases from J, with 9 bases between. The CDR3 loop spans 14 amino acids. CDR3 DNA: TGCGCCAGCAGCTTGGAGAGAGAACCAGATACGCAGTATTTT. Its protein product is CASSLEREPDTQYF.

This clonotype was counted ten times or more. The V call is TRBV21-1, the J call TRBJ2-2; whether TRBD1, the table's D call, matches the DNA was not checked. TRBV21-1 is classified as a pseudogene. The CDR3 is made up of 15 amino acids. CDR3 sequence reads: CASSSRDRDIGELFF. The CDR3 nucleotides read TGTGCCAGCAGCAGCCGGGACAGGGATATCGGGGAGCTGTTTTTT.